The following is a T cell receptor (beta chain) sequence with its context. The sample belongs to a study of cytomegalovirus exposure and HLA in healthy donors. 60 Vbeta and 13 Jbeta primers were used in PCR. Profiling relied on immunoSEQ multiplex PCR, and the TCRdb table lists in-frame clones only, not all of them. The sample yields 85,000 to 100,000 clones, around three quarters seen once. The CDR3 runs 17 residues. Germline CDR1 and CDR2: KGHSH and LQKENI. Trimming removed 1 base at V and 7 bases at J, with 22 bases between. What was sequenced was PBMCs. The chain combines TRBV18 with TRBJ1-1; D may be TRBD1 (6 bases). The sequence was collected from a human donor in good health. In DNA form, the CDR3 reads TGTGCCAGCTCACCACTCCCCTTGGGGGCGAAGACTGATGAAGCTTTCTTT. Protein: CASSPLPLGAKTDEAFF.